Sequencing of this T cell receptor (beta chain) was carried out in a study of OX40 agonist ivuxolimab in advanced cancers. Study-wide context: Patients in dose escalation had liver, melanoma, kidney or head and neck cancers.

Study-wide findings and caveats: Expanded peripheral T cell antigen specificity was not determined.

As to this clone: Antigen specificity is unknown.

Sequencing was performed with immunoSEQ multiplex PCR; in TCRdb, only in-frame clones are kept and a portion is missing. The sample shows fewer than 70,000 clones, roughly 81% of them seen only once. The V gene's germline CDR1 is LGHNA and CDR2 YNFKEQ. V was pared by 0 bases and J by 4 bases, with 9 bases of the junction left unmatched. The CDR3 is 16 amino acids. This sequence joins TRBV4-2 and TRBJ2-7; 7 bases are a match to TRBD2. The TCR sequence derives from an adult with an advanced solid tumor such as melanoma, head and neck, liver or kidney cancer. The starting material was CD4+ or CD8+ T cells sorted from blood, obtained in a trial of the OX40 agonist ivuxolimab. The CDR3 bases are TGTGCCAGCAGCCAAGAATCTGGGCAGGGAGGGTACGAGCAGTACTTC. It translates to CASSQESGQGGYEQYF.